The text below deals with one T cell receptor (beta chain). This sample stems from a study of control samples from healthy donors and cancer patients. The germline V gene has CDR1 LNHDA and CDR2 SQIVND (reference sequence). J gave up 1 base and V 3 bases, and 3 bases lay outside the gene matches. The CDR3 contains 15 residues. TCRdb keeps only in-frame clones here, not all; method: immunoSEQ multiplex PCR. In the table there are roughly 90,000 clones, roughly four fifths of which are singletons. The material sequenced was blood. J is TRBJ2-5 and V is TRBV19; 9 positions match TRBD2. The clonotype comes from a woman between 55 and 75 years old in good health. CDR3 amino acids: CASSILTSGQETQYF. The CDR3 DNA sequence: TGTGCCAGTAGTATTCTGACTAGCGGCCAAGAGACCCAGTACTTC.